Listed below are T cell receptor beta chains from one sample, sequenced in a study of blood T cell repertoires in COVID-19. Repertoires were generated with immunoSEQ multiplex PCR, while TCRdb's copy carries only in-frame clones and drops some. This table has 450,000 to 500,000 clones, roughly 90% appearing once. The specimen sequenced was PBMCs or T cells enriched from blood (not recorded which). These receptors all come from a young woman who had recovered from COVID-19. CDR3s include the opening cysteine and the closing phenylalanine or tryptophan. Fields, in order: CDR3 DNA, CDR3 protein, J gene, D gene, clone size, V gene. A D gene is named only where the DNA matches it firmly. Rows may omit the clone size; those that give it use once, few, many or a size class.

TGCGCCAGCAGCCCATCGGACAGCTCTGGGGCCAACGTCCTGACTTTC,CASSPSDSSGANVLTF,TRBJ2-6,-,-,TRBV5-1
TGCGCCAGCAGCTATGACAGGGTCTATAATTCACCCCTCCACTTT,CASSYDRVYNSPLHF,TRBJ1-6,TRBD1,-,TRBV5-1
TGTGCTAGTGGTGTCCCCCCAGGTGAAGCTTTCTTT,CASGVPPGEAFF,TRBJ1-1,-,-,TRBV12-5
TGTGCCACCAGTGACCTGGACAGGGGGAGTGAAAAACTGTTTTTT,CATSDLDRGSEKLFF,TRBJ1-4,TRBD1,-,TRBV24-1
TGTGCCAGCAGCGTAGGAGGGACAGGGGGACAAGAGACCCAGTACTTC,CASSVGGTGGQETQYF,TRBJ2-5,TRBD1,-,TRBV9
TGTGCCAGCAGCGTATTACAGGGAGACAATCAGCCCCAGCATTTT,CASSVLQGDNQPQHF,TRBJ1-5,-,-,TRBV5-6
TGCAGCGTTGAGGCCCCCGCAGGGGCCAACGTCCTGACTTTC,CSVEAPAGANVLTF,TRBJ2-6,-,-,TRBV29-1
TGTGCCAGCAGTCAATCGGTAGCGGGAACTCCCGGGGAGCTGTTTTTT,CASSQSVAGTPGELFF,TRBJ2-2,TRBD2,-,TRBV6-2/TRBV6-3
TGTGCCAGCAGCTTTTTTCCCCAGTCCGAAGCTTTCTTT,CASSFFPQSEAFF,TRBJ1-1,-,once,TRBV11-2
TGTGCCAGCAACCGTAGGGTCGGGAGTGATGGCTACACCTTC,CASNRRVGSDGYTF,TRBJ1-2,-,-,TRBV28
TGCAGCGTTGGCTCTCGGGGGGGGAGCGAAGCTTTCTTT,CSVGSRGGSEAFF,TRBJ1-1,-,-,TRBV29-1
TGTGCCAGCAGTGATTACGGTGGCACTGAAGCTTTCTTT,CASSDYGGTEAFF,TRBJ1-1,-,-,TRBV6-1
TGTGCCAGTCTCCAGGGAAACACCATATATTTT,CASLQGNTIYF,TRBJ1-3,-,once,TRBV28
TGTGCCAGCAGCTTAGTCGCTAGCGGGGGCCTCAATGAGCAGTTCTTC,CASSLVASGGLNEQFF,TRBJ2-1,TRBD2,-,TRBV7-2
TGTGCCAGCAGCCGTACAGGGAACTCTGTCGAGCAGTACTTC,CASSRTGNSVEQYF,TRBJ2-7,-,-,TRBV2
TGTGCCAGCAGTGAAGGCGGGGGAGGCTACACCTTC,CASSEGGGGYTF,TRBJ1-2,-,-,TRBV2
TGTGCCAGCAGCTTTGAGGGAGGAGACACTGAAGCTTTCTTT,CASSFEGGDTEAFF,TRBJ1-1,-,-,TRBV5-6
TGCAGTGCTAGGACGACTGACAGGGAATTCTTT,CSARTTDREFF,TRBJ1-1,TRBD1,-,TRBV20-1
TGTGCCAGCAGTTTACACGGGACAGGGCGGGAAGATGGCTACACCTTC,CASSLHGTGREDGYTF,TRBJ1-2,TRBD1,few,TRBV28
TGTGCCAGCAGCTCCCCCGGGGGAATCCGGACAGATACGCAGTATTTT,CASSSPGGIRTDTQYF,TRBJ2-3,-,-,TRBV9
TGCGCCAGCAGCCAGCCCACGACAGGTACCACTGAAGCTTTCTTT,CASSQPTTGTTEAFF,TRBJ1-1,-,-,TRBV4-1
TGTGCCAGCAGAGGTGCGGGGGCGGATCAGCCCCAGCATTTT,CASRGAGADQPQHF,TRBJ1-5,-,-,TRBV28
TGTGCCAGCAGCTGGGACATTGATTCACCCCTCCACTTT,CASSWDIDSPLHF,TRBJ1-6,-,-,TRBV5-6
TGCGCCAGCAGCCTAACGGGCAGGGACACTGAAGCTTTCTTT,CASSLTGRDTEAFF,TRBJ1-1,-,-,TRBV5-1